This TCR beta chain emerged from a study of blood T cell repertoires in COVID-19. Clones were sequenced by immunoSEQ multiplex PCR, and TCRdb holds only the in-frame ones, with some missing. Of 150,000 to 200,000 clones in the sample, 80% to 90% are singletons; the top ten hold less than 20%. The CDR3 length is 14 residues. The rearrangement joins TRBV12-1 to TRBJ1-1. TRBV12-1 represents a pseudogene. Material for sequencing was peripheral blood. This receptor was identified in a woman older than 75 with acute or convalescent COVID-19. The CDR3 DNA reads TGTGCCAGCAGCGCGGGGGGTTTGAACACTGAAGCTTTCTTT. This codes for CASSAGGLNTEAFF.